This entry features one T cell receptor (beta chain) sequence. Trimming took off 3 bases at V and 0 bases at J, with 15 bases between the two ends. The CDR3 runs to 17 residues. The V gene's germline CDR1 is LNHNV and CDR2 YYDKDF (reference sequence). These data originate in a study of T cell responses to AZD1222 COVID-19 vaccine. Only in-frame clones appear in the TCRdb table, and some are missing; sequencing was by immunoSEQ multiplex PCR. The table lists 100,000 to 150,000 clones, 85% to 90% of them singletons. The chain recombines TRBV15 with TRBJ1-5, with D perhaps matching TRBD1 (6 bases). The source is an adult in good health. The source material was peripheral blood, sampled on day 0 of AZD1222 vaccination. CDR3 amino acids: CATSRKRSGDSNQPQHF. The CDR3 region has the DNA TGTGCCACCAGCAGGAAACGATCAGGGGATAGCAATCAGCCCCAGCATTTT.